A selection of T cell receptor beta chains follows, all from one sample in a study of post-analysis software for immune sequencing data. TCRdb re-analysed the PCR reads in MiXCR, keeping a single row per CDR3 protein. The profile covers more than 500,000 distinct CDR3 sequences, with approximately 34% appearing a single time and around 6.1% taken by the ten largest. Material for sequencing was blood. The receptors come from a girl younger than 18 with multiple sclerosis. CDR3s include the opening cysteine and the closing phenylalanine or tryptophan. The order of the fields is J gene, V gene, clone size, D gene, CDR3 DNA, CDR3 protein. A D gene is named only where the DNA matches it firmly. Part of the rows lack a size; the others show once, few, many or a class for expanded clones.

J: TRBJ1-2; V: TRBV3-1; size: few; D: .; DNA: TGTGCCAGCAGCCAAGATGTACAGGGTAGGGGCTACACCTTC; CDR3: CASSQDVQGRGYTF
J: TRBJ2-1; V: TRBV4-1; size: few; D: .; DNA: TGCGCCAGCAGCCAAGTGAAGTTGGACGGCTCCTACAATGAGCAGTTCTTC; CDR3: CASSQVKLDGSYNEQFF
J: TRBJ2-3; V: TRBV12-3/TRBV12-4; size: .; D: .; DNA: TGTGCCAGCAGTAGAGTGAGAGCAGATACGCAGTATTTT; CDR3: CASSRVRADTQYF
J: TRBJ1-4; V: TRBV12-3/TRBV12-4; size: few; D: .; DNA: TGTGCCAGCAGCCCCTCCCAGGGCAGGGAGAGTGGTAATGAAAAACTGTTTTTT; CDR3: CASSPSQGRESGNEKLFF
J: TRBJ1-1; V: TRBV20-1; size: .; D: .; DNA: TGCAGTGCGTCCTTTACAGGGCTTGGTACTGAAGCTTTCTTT; CDR3: CSASFTGLGTEAFF
J: TRBJ2-5; V: TRBV2; size: once; D: .; DNA: TGTGCCAGCTGGGATAGGTTTGAGGCCACCCAAGAGACCCAGTACTTC; CDR3: CASWDRFEATQETQYF
J: TRBJ1-2; V: TRBV4-1; size: few; D: TRBD1; DNA: TGCGCCAGCAGCCGCGGACAGGCCAGCTATGGCTACACCTTC; CDR3: CASSRGQASYGYTF
J: TRBJ2-5; V: TRBV7-9; size: once; D: TRBD2; DNA: TGTGCCAGCAGCCCCGGACTAGCGGGACATGGTCAAGAGACCCAGTACTTC; CDR3: CASSPGLAGHGQETQYF
J: TRBJ2-7; V: TRBV5-1; size: .; D: .; DNA: TGCGCCAGCAGCTTGAACAGGGCACCTAACGAGCAGTACTTC; CDR3: CASSLNRAPNEQYF
J: TRBJ2-4; V: TRBV5-1; size: .; D: TRBD2; DNA: TGCGCCAGCAGCTTGGGGCCCCTAGCGGGGAGACTAGCCAAAAACATTCAGTACTTC; CDR3: CASSLGPLAGRLAKNIQYF
J: TRBJ2-7; V: TRBV20-1; size: .; D: .; DNA: TGCAGTGCTAGACCGATTATTACCGCCATGCAGTACTTC; CDR3: CSARPIITAMQYF
J: TRBJ1-4; V: TRBV5-1; size: .; D: .; DNA: TGCGCCAGCAGCAGAGCAGGGGCAACTAATGAAAAACTGTTTTTT; CDR3: CASSRAGATNEKLFF
J: TRBJ1-2; V: TRBV4-1; size: .; D: .; DNA: TGCGCCAGCAGCCAAGAGAGCAGGCCCTTTACTAACTATGGCTACACCTTC; CDR3: CASSQESRPFTNYGYTF
J: TRBJ2-1; V: TRBV7-2; size: few; D: .; DNA: TGTGCCAGCAGGTTGACAGGCTATGAGCAGTTCTTC; CDR3: CASRLTGYEQFF
J: TRBJ2-7; V: TRBV4-1; size: .; D: .; DNA: TGCGCCAGCAGCCCGGATGGGGAAAGCAAGCAGTACTTC; CDR3: CASSPDGESKQYF
J: TRBJ1-6; V: TRBV5-1; size: .; D: .; DNA: TGCGCCAGCAGCTTGTGGGGACGGGAGAGCTCCTATAATTCACCCCTCCACTTT; CDR3: CASSLWGRESSYNSPLHF
J: TRBJ2-3; V: TRBV6-5; size: few; D: TRBD2; DNA: TGTGCCAGCAGGTTAGCGGGCCCCGGGACAGATACGCAGTATTTT; CDR3: CASRLAGPGTDTQYF
J: TRBJ1-5; V: TRBV18; size: .; D: .; DNA: TGTGCCAGCTCACCACAGGGGGGACGGAACAATCAGCCCCAGCATTTT; CDR3: CASSPQGGRNNQPQHF
J: TRBJ2-7; V: TRBV5-1; size: many; D: .; DNA: TGCGCCAGCAGCTTGACCGGGATCTCCTACGAGCAGTACTTC; CDR3: CASSLTGISYEQYF
J: TRBJ2-5; V: TRBV20-1; size: few; D: .; DNA: TGCAGTGCTAGTGAGCACAGACCGAGCCAGGAGACCCAGTACTTC; CDR3: CSASEHRPSQETQYF
J: TRBJ2-3; V: TRBV12-3/TRBV12-4; size: few; D: .; DNA: TGTGCCAGCAGTTTAGCGGTACCTAACACAGATACGCAGTATTTT; CDR3: CASSLAVPNTDTQYF
J: TRBJ2-3; V: TRBV13; size: .; D: TRBD2; DNA: TGTGCCAGCAGCTTAGGGGACACACTAGCGGGGGAGGCAGATACGCAGTATTTT; CDR3: CASSLGDTLAGEADTQYF
J: TRBJ1-6; V: TRBV10-3; size: few; D: .; DNA: TGTGCCATCAGTGGTTCCGCCGCGGGCTATAATTCACCCCTCCACTTT; CDR3: CAISGSAAGYNSPLHF
J: TRBJ1-2; V: TRBV29-1; size: few; D: TRBD1; DNA: TGCAGCGTACCCGGGACAGCCACCCTTAACTATGGCTACACCTTC; CDR3: CSVPGTATLNYGYTF
J: TRBJ2-3; V: TRBV15; size: few; D: .; DNA: TGTGCCACCAGTCGGCAGGGTGGGGATACGCAGTATTTT; CDR3: CATSRQGGDTQYF
J: TRBJ2-5; V: TRBV5-1; size: few; D: TRBD1; DNA: TGCGCCAGCAGCTTGGGACCCCAGGGGGCTCTAGAGACCCAGTACTTC; CDR3: CASSLGPQGALETQYF
J: TRBJ2-3; V: TRBV29-1; size: .; D: TRBD2; DNA: TGCAGCGTCCAAATGACCCGACTAGCGGGGGGGCCGGCAGATACGCAGTATTTT; CDR3: CSVQMTRLAGGPADTQYF
J: TRBJ2-5; V: TRBV6-5; size: .; D: TRBD1; DNA: TGTGCCAGCAGAACAGACAGGGCAGAGACCCAGTACTTC; CDR3: CASRTDRAETQYF
J: TRBJ2-5; V: TRBV5-1; size: .; D: .; DNA: TGCGCCAGTGCGAGCGGCGGGGAGACCCAGTACTTC; CDR3: CASASGGETQYF
J: TRBJ2-5; V: TRBV4-1; size: few; D: TRBD2; DNA: TGCGCCAGCAGCCGCGTGGCGACTAGCGGGGAAGAGACCCAGTACTTC; CDR3: CASSRVATSGEETQYF
J: TRBJ2-1; V: TRBV9; size: many; D: TRBD2; DNA: TGTGCCAGCAGCGTAGCCCCGGGACTAGGAGATAATGAGCAGTTCTTC; CDR3: CASSVAPGLGDNEQFF
J: TRBJ2-7; V: TRBV18; size: once; D: .; DNA: TGTGCCAGCTCACCACGGGACCTATTTCCCTACGAGCAGTACTTC; CDR3: CASSPRDLFPYEQYF
J: TRBJ2-5; V: TRBV14; size: .; D: .; DNA: TGTGCCAGCAGCCAGGCGGAAGAGACCCAGTACTTC; CDR3: CASSQAEETQYF
J: TRBJ2-1; V: TRBV6-1; size: few; D: TRBD2; DNA: TGTGCCAGCAGTGTGGAGGCGGGGGGGCCTCTGAATGAGCAGTTCTTC; CDR3: CASSVEAGGPLNEQFF
J: TRBJ2-3; V: TRBV28; size: few; D: .; DNA: TGTGCCAGCGGCTCGGATACGCAGTATTTT; CDR3: CASGSDTQYF
J: TRBJ1-1; V: TRBV12-3/TRBV12-4; size: .; D: .; DNA: TGTGCCAGCAGTTCGACAGGAGAAAACACTGAAGCTTTCTTT; CDR3: CASSSTGENTEAFF
J: TRBJ2-1; V: TRBV4-1; size: few; D: TRBD1; DNA: TGCGCCAGCAGCCAAGATCGGACAGGGGGATGGAATGAGCAGTTCTTC; CDR3: CASSQDRTGGWNEQFF
J: TRBJ1-2; V: TRBV20-1; size: .; D: .; DNA: TGCAGTGCCCAAGCCGACGATGCCAACTATGGCTACACCTTC; CDR3: CSAQADDANYGYTF
J: TRBJ2-3; V: TRBV7-9; size: .; D: TRBD2; DNA: TGTGCCAGCAGCCGGACTAGAAGCACAGATACGCAGTATTTT; CDR3: CASSRTRSTDTQYF
J: TRBJ2-7; V: TRBV12-3/TRBV12-4; size: .; D: TRBD2; DNA: TGTGCCAGCAGCAGCCTACTAGCGGGGGCCCCCTACGAGCAGTACTTC; CDR3: CASSSLLAGAPYEQYF
J: TRBJ2-5; V: TRBV7-8; size: .; D: TRBD1; DNA: TGTGCCAGCAGCCCAGCGGCAGGGGGTCAATTGGAGACCCAGTACTTC; CDR3: CASSPAAGGQLETQYF
J: TRBJ1-2; V: TRBV29-1; size: few; D: TRBD1; DNA: TGCAGCGTCAACCCCTACAGGGGTGGCTACACCTTC; CDR3: CSVNPYRGGYTF
J: TRBJ2-1; V: TRBV4-2; size: medium-sized; D: TRBD2; DNA: TGTGCCAGCAGCCGCTGGCCTGCGGGGGAGAACTCCTACAATGAGCAGTTCTTC; CDR3: CASSRWPAGENSYNEQFF
J: TRBJ1-5; V: TRBV12-3/TRBV12-4; size: .; D: TRBD1; DNA: TGTGCCAGCAGATCCAGTGGACAGGGATCCTATCAGCCCCAGCATTTT; CDR3: CASRSSGQGSYQPQHF
J: TRBJ2-5; V: TRBV19; size: .; D: TRBD1; DNA: TGTGCCACCCTAAAGGGGGCGACCCAGTACTTC; CDR3: CATLKGATQYF
J: TRBJ1-5; V: TRBV6-1; size: .; D: .; DNA: TGTGCCAGCGGAGAGGGCCCCAACCCCGATCAGCCCCAGCATTTT; CDR3: CASGEGPNPDQPQHF
J: TRBJ2-3; V: TRBV5-1; size: few; D: .; DNA: TGCGCCAGCAGCTTCTCCAGGAGCACAGATACGCAGTATTTT; CDR3: CASSFSRSTDTQYF
J: TRBJ2-7; V: TRBV6-1; size: .; D: TRBD2; DNA: TGTGCCAGCAGTGAACGGAAACTAGCGGGGGGGTCCCACGAGCAGTACTTC; CDR3: CASSERKLAGGSHEQYF
J: TRBJ1-1; V: TRBV29-1; size: .; D: TRBD1; DNA: TGCAGCGGACAGGGTAACCCGAACACTGAAGCTTTCTTT; CDR3: CSGQGNPNTEAFF
J: TRBJ1-2; V: TRBV5-1; size: .; D: TRBD1; DNA: TGCGCCAGCAGCTTGGCCGACAGGGACTATGGCTACACCTTC; CDR3: CASSLADRDYGYTF
J: TRBJ2-3; V: TRBV11-2; size: .; D: .; DNA: TGTGCCAGCAGCTTATTCTCGATAGATACGCAGTATTTT; CDR3: CASSLFSIDTQYF
J: TRBJ1-5; V: TRBV9; size: .; D: .; DNA: TGTGCCAGCAGCGTTCTCCCCAATCAGCCCCAGCATTTT; CDR3: CASSVLPNQPQHF
J: TRBJ2-5; V: TRBV7-9; size: few; D: TRBD2; DNA: TGTGCCAGCAGCCCCGTAGGACTAGCGGGAGAGACCCAGTACTTC; CDR3: CASSPVGLAGETQYF
J: TRBJ1-2; V: TRBV11-2; size: .; D: TRBD1; DNA: TGTGCCAGCAGCTCCTACAGGGGGATAGGCTATGGCTACACCTTC; CDR3: CASSSYRGIGYGYTF
J: TRBJ1-2; V: TRBV7-2; size: .; D: .; DNA: TGTGCCAGCAGCTTAGCGGGACCCCAGAAAGGCTACACCTTC; CDR3: CASSLAGPQKGYTF
J: TRBJ2-7; V: TRBV10-3; size: .; D: .; DNA: TGTGCCATCAGGGGGACCCAATCCTACGAGCAGTACTTC; CDR3: CAIRGTQSYEQYF